This T cell receptor (beta chain) was retrieved from a study of shared clonotypes between healthy human individuals. The protocol was immunoSEQ multiplex PCR, while the TCRdb copy is restricted to in-frame clones and leaves out a portion. The sample lists around 2.5 million clones; 80% to 95% were seen once. The CDR3 is made up of 14 amino acids. Germline loops: CDR1 LNHNV, CDR2 YYDKDF (reference sequence). The V and J ends lost 3 bases and 7 bases, in that order; junction bases with no gene match: 7. Sample: naive CD4+ T cells from PBMCs. Subset of the sample: CD45RA+ positively selected. The receptor comes from a man aged 18 to 29 in good health. Some clones in this sample may be carry-over from other donors' samples. The V and J genes are TRBV15 and TRBJ2-5; 8 positions match TRBD1. The CDR3 DNA reads TGTGCCACCAGCAGCGGACAGGGATCACGGACCCAGTACTTC. It translates to CATSSGQGSRTQYF. Variable domain in full (rest from reference TRBV15 and TRBJ2-5): DAMVIQNPRYQVTQFGKPVTLSCSQTLNHNVMYWYQQKSSQAPKLLFHYYDKDFNNEADTPDNFQSRRPNTSFCFLDIRSPGLGDTAMYLCATSSGQGSRTQYFGPGTRLLVL.